A single sample gave rise to the 26 T cell receptor beta chains below, sequenced in a study of beta chain features in type 1 diabetes. The isolated RNA, all of it, was reverse transcribed, so expressed TCRB transcripts were what got sequenced. Generated by immunoSEQ multiplex PCR, the TCRdb table keeps only in-frame clones and is missing some. The data show 120,000 to 150,000 clones, about 10% seen once. The sequencing sample was made of naive CD4+ T cells from blood. Every receptor here comes from a man aged 18 to 29 in good health.

This clone was seen at least ten times. The V and J genes are TRBV5-6 and TRBJ1-5; D is ambiguous. Per the germline V gene, CDR1 is SGHDT and CDR2 is YYEEEE. Trimming removed 4 bases from V and 3 bases from J, with 11 bases in between. The CDR3 extends over 14 amino acids. The CDR3: CASSNRRLNQPQHF. The DNA for the CDR3 is TGTGCCAGCAGCAATCGGAGACTCAATCAGCCCCAGCATTTT.

This clone was recorded a few times. J is TRBJ2-7 and V is TRBV19; TRBD2 might be the D (5 bases). CDR1 is LNHDA, CDR2 SQIVND, per germline (reference sequence). The CDR3 has 13 amino acids. V lost 3 bases to trimming and J lost 1 base, with 7 bases between them. The CDR3 reads CASSIPGSYEQYF. The CDR3 DNA reads as TGTGCCAGTAGTATTCCGGGATCCTACGAGCAGTACTTC.

The chain's CDR3 is CASSLGGSETQYF. CDR3 in DNA: TGTGCCAGCAGCTTGGGGGGTTCGGAGACCCAGTACTTC. This rearrangement joins TRBV13 to TRBJ2-5; D may be TRBD2 (6 bases). The CDR3 length is 13 residues. The V end was cut by 3 bases, the J end by 5 bases, with 10 bases between. The germline CDR1 and CDR2 sequences are PRHDT and FYEKMQ (reference sequence).

This sequence joins TRBV11-2 and TRBJ2-5; TRBD2 matches 10 bases. The J call is in doubt because the DNA end fits TRBJ2-7 better. This CDR3 region has 16 residues. Germline lookup yields CDR1 SGHAT and CDR2 FQNNGV. The CDR3 sequence is CASSTISGGRPYEQYF. CDR3 in DNA: TGTGCCAGCAGCACCATTAGCGGGGGGCGCCCCTACGAGCAGTACTTC.

This clone was observed a handful of times. J is TRBJ2-3 and V is TRBV29-1, with D tentatively TRBD2 (5 bases). CDR3 length: 14 amino acids. Per germline, CDR1 SQVTM and CDR2 ANQGSEA. The V gene lost 4 bases and the J gene lost 1 base, with 12 bases spanning the gap. Written as DNA, the CDR3 is TGCAGCGTTGTTGGCGGGTTAGGCACAGATACGCAGTATTTT. Amino acid sequence: CSVVGGLGTDTQYF.

The V and J genes are TRBV7-9 and TRBJ2-7; D is ambiguous. Germline lookup yields CDR1 SEHNR and CDR2 FQNEAQ (reference sequence). Trimming shortened V by 5 bases and J by 3 bases, and 8 bases separated the two germline ends. This CDR3 region has 12 residues. The CDR3 loop reads CASSANIYEQYF. CDR3 coding DNA: TGTGCCAGCAGCGCAAACATCTACGAGCAGTACTTC.

The rearrangement joins TRBV4-3 to TRBJ2-3; 8 bases are shared with TRBD2. Germline lookup yields CDR1 LGHNA and CDR2 YSLEER. Losses at the gene ends were 0 bases for V and 2 bases for J; bases not matched to a gene: 13. This CDR3 contains 19 residues. In nucleotides, the CDR3 is TGCGCCAGCAGCCAAGATAGGAGGGAAGCGGGGGACTTCACAGATACGCAGTATTTT. It specifies CASSQDRREAGDFTDTQYF.

This sequence joins TRBV2 and TRBJ2-1; TRBD1 might be the D (6 bases). V lost 4 bases to trimming and J lost 9 bases, with 7 bases between them. The CDR3 extends over 11 amino acids. Germline CDR1 SNHLY, CDR2 FYNNEI. The CDR3: CASSGTVEQFF. DNA for the CDR3: TGTGCCAGCAGTGGGACAGTTGAGCAGTTCTTC.

This rearrangement joins TRBV6-6 to TRBJ2-5, with D possibly matching TRBD2 (6 bases). Germline-derived CDR1 and CDR2 are MNHNY and SVGAGI (reference sequence). The CDR3 runs 15 residues. With 6 bases removed from V and 3 bases from J, the gap between germline ends came to 17 bases. In DNA form, the CDR3 reads TGTGCCAGCAGCTACGGGGGACTCGGGGAAGAGACCCAGTACTTC. This sequence encodes CASSYGGLGEETQYF.

This clone was detected a few times. The chain employs TRBV7-2 and TRBJ2-3; 10 nucleotides agree with TRBD2. Trimming took 5 bases from V and 5 from J; bases not matched to a gene: 7. Germline V CDR1 and CDR2: SGHTA, FQGNSA. The CDR3 consists of 15 residues. CDR3 amino acids: CASSLSGGPLDTQYF. DNA of the CDR3: TGTGCCAGCAGCCTTAGCGGGGGGCCATTAGATACGCAGTATTTT.

This clone has just a few counts. The chain uses TRBV6-5 and TRBJ1-2; TRBD1 aligns across 12 bases. V was clipped by 8 bases and J by 8 bases; unmatched bases: 3. In germline, CDR1 is MNHEY, CDR2 SVGAGI. CDR3 size: 12 residues. The CDR3 protein is CASGDRGLGYTF. CDR3 nucleotide sequence: TGTGCCAGCGGGGACAGGGGGCTCGGCTACACCTTC.

This clone showed up just a few times. The chain couples TRBV5-1 to TRBJ1-3; 8 bases align to TRBD1. The CDR3 spans 14 residues. The trim removed 4 bases at V and 4 bases at J, leaving 4 bases unmatched. The germline V gene has CDR1 SGHRS and CDR2 YFSETQ. The CDR3 spells CASSPRDRGNTIYF. As DNA, the CDR3 is TGCGCCAGCAGCCCCAGGGACAGGGGAAACACCATATATTTT.

V usage is TRBV18 and J usage is TRBJ2-2, with D possibly being TRBD1 (5 bases). The CDR3 loop spans 14 amino acids. Germline values: CDR1 KGHSH, CDR2 LQKENI. V was clipped by 5 bases and J by 5 bases, with 12 bases between them. CDR3 nucleotide sequence: TGTGCCAGCTCAGAAATCAGGGTTACCGGGGAGCTGTTTTTT. Protein product: CASSEIRVTGELFF. Combining the CDR3 with reference TRBV18 and TRBJ2-2 gives the whole variable domain NAGVMQNPRHLVRRRGQEARLRCSPMKGHSHVYWYRQLPEEGLKFMVYLQKENIIDESGMPKERFSAEFPKEGPSILRIQQVVRGDSAAYFCASSEIRVTGELFFGEGSRLTVL.

This clone has more than one count but fewer than ten. The genes are TRBV14 and TRBJ1-6; 9 nucleotides line up with TRBD1. There are 15 residues in the CDR3. The V gene end was trimmed by 5 bases and the J gene end by 10 bases; junction bases not matched to a gene: 9. CDR1 is SGHDN and CDR2 is FVKESK in the germline V gene. The CDR3 DNA reads TGTGCCAGCAGCTCCTCGACAGGGGGGTGGTCACCCCTCCACTTT. Translated: CASSSSTGGWSPLHF.

This clone came up a few times. This chain links TRBV4-2 with TRBJ2-7, with TRBD1 matching over 7 bases. J gave up 6 bases and V 4 bases, and 18 bases lay outside the gene matches. The germline CDR1 and CDR2 sequences are LGHNA and YNFKEQ. The CDR3 spans 17 residues. The CDR3 nucleotides read TGTGCCAGCAGCCGATCTGGACAGGCAGGCGATACTGGCGAGCAGTACTTC. It translates to CASSRSGQAGDTGEQYF.

The sample holds many counts of this clone. The rearrangement joins TRBV5-4 to TRBJ2-4; TRBD1 aligns across 8 bases. The CDR3 covers 16 residues. V dropped 3 bases and J dropped 0; count of bases not matched to a gene: 5. In germline, CDR1 is SGHNT, CDR2 YYREEE (reference sequence). The CDR3 nucleotides read TGTGCCAGCAGCTATCAGGGGGCGATAGCCAAAAACATTCAGTACTTC. This gives the protein CASSYQGAIAKNIQYF.

This chain links TRBV2 with TRBJ1-1, with 12 bases identical to TRBD1. Germline CDR1 and CDR2: SNHLY and FYNNEI. The V and J ends lost 2 bases and 4 bases, in that order; junction bases with no gene match: 5. CDR3 length: 16 amino acids. The CDR3 DNA sequence: TGTGCCAGCAGTGAAATCAGGGACAGGGGGCTCACTGAAGCTTTCTTT. Protein sequence: CASSEIRDRGLTEAFF.

The table lists this clone with a few counts. This chain uses TRBV19 with TRBJ1-6; unclear D gene. The CDR3 totals 13 residues. The V gene's germline CDR1 is LNHDA and CDR2 SQIVND (reference sequence). V lost 5 bases and J lost 6, with 8 bases in between. The chain's CDR3 is CASSERFNSPLHF. For the CDR3, the DNA is TGTGCCAGTAGTGAACGGTTTAATTCACCCCTCCACTTT.

This clone has a handful of counts. The J gene is TRBJ1-3, the V gene TRBV23-1; 7 nucleotides align to TRBD1. TRBV23-1 is assigned to the ORF class and has an uncertain function. The CDR3 contains 16 residues. The V gene end was trimmed by 3 bases and the J gene end by 0 bases; junction bases not matched to a gene: 5. CDR3 in DNA: TGCGCCAGCAGTCATCTCTGGACAGGCTCTGGAAACACCATATATTTT. Protein: CASSHLWTGSGNTIYF.

This clone was counted a single time. This sequence joins TRBV6-1 and TRBJ2-3; 9 bases match TRBD2. The V gene end was trimmed by 6 bases and the J gene end by 8 bases; junction bases not matched to a gene: 9. CDR1 MNHNS and CDR2 SASEGT come from the germline V gene. The CDR3 has 14 amino acids. CDR3 amino acids: CASSPSGGPFTQYF. Written as DNA, the CDR3 is TGTGCCAGCAGCCCCAGCGGGGGGCCTTTTACGCAGTATTTT.

The chain is built from TRBV5-6 and TRBJ2-6; 8 bases line up with TRBD1. Germline V gene lookup returns CDR1 SGHDT and CDR2 YYEEEE. V was clipped by 5 bases and J by 3 bases; unmatched bases: 10. The CDR3 runs to 17 residues. CDR3 amino acids: CASSLGQGNFGANVLTF. The CDR3 DNA reads as TGTGCCAGCAGTTTAGGACAGGGCAACTTTGGGGCCAACGTCCTGACTTTC.

V and J are TRBV5-8 and TRBJ2-1; 9 bases match TRBD2. Per germline, CDR1 SGHTS and CDR2 YDEGEE. V shed 0 bases and J 2 bases; nucleotides not matched to a gene: 3. This CDR3 spans 16 amino acids. The CDR3 bases are TGTGCCAGCAGCTTGGGGCGGGGGGGCGCCTACAATGAGCAGTTCTTC. Protein product: CASSLGRGGAYNEQFF.

This clone has more than one count but fewer than ten. J is TRBJ2-7 and V is TRBV29-1, with a weak D call TRBD2 (6 bases). The V end was cut by 3 bases, the J end by 0 bases, with 9 bases between. CDR1 and CDR2 (germline): SQVTM, ANQGSEA. There are 13 residues in the CDR3. CDR3 nucleotide sequence: TGCAGCGTTGATGTCGGGAGCTCCTACGAGCAGTACTTC. Translating it yields CSVDVGSSYEQYF.

In this sample, this clone turned up a few times. The chain is built from TRBV30 and TRBJ2-7; a possible D gene is TRBD2 (7 bases). V lost 4 bases to trimming and J lost 1 base, with 17 bases between them. This CDR3 has 15 amino acids. Germline CDR1 reads GTSNPN; CDR2 reads SVGIG (reference sequence). The CDR3 protein is CAWTSQGGGSYEQYF. The CDR3 coding sequence is TGTGCCTGGACCTCGCAAGGGGGGGGATCCTACGAGCAGTACTTC.

V is TRBV13 and J is TRBJ2-1; D is possibly TRBD2 (5 bases). The CDR3 covers 15 residues. V dropped 5 bases and J dropped 5 bases, with 16 bases sitting between them. CDR1 and CDR2 (germline): PRHDT, FYEKMQ (reference sequence). The CDR3 sequence: CASSTRLRTNNEQFF. CDR3 in DNA: TGTGCCAGCAGCACCCGACTAAGAACGAACAATGAGCAGTTCTTC.

In its sample, this clone was seen a few times. The V gene is TRBV7-6, the J gene TRBJ2-1; D is perhaps TRBD1 (6 bases). The CDR3 runs to 15 residues. V was shortened by 5 bases and J by 3 bases, with 14 bases between the two germline ends. CDR1 is SGHVS and CDR2 is FNYEAQ in the germline V gene. CDR3 bases: TGTGCCAGCAGCAGGCCGGGACAAGTCTACAATGAGCAGTTCTTC. It yields the protein CASSRPGQVYNEQFF.